These 10 T cell receptor beta chains originate from one sample sequenced in a study of monozygotic twins with inflammatory bowel disease. TCRdb re-called the 5' RACE reads, yielding one record per CDR3 amino acid sequence without DNA. The sample has 350,000 to 550,000 distinct CDR3 sequences. Sequencing was performed on blood. Receptor source: a human donor with ulcerative colitis or Crohn's disease, or a healthy co-twin of an affected twin (not recorded which).

This chain joins TRBV5-1 and TRBJ2-6. The CDR3 spans 14 residues. The germline V gene has CDR1 SGHRS and CDR2 YFSETQ. The CDR3 is CASGVTAGANVLTF.

V usage is TRBV7-2 and J usage is TRBJ1-5. Germline V gene sequence: CDR1 SGHTA, CDR2 FQGNSA. There are 13 residues in the CDR3. CDR3 region: CASSPSSNQPQHF.

The V gene is TRBV19, the J gene TRBJ2-2; absent DNA, TCRdb's TRBD1 call cannot be checked. Germline lookup yields CDR1 LNHDA and CDR2 SQIVND (reference sequence). The CDR3 length is 15 residues. CDR3 sequence reads: CASWDRGQNTGELFF. The complete variable domain, with remaining parts taken from reference TRBV19 and TRBJ2-2, reads DGGITQSPKYLFRKEGQNVTLSCEQNLNHDAMYWYRQDPGQGLRLIYYSQIVNDFQKGDIAEGYSVSREKKESFPLTVTSAQKNPTAFYLCASWDRGQNTGELFFGEGSRLTVL.

CDR3 sequence: CASSWQGERTEAFF. This chain connects TRBV7-2 to TRBJ1-1; the TCRdb D gene call, TRBD1, has no DNA to confirm it. The CDR3 extends over 14 amino acids. CDR1 and CDR2 from the germline V gene are SGHTA and FQGNSA.

This sequence joins TRBV5-1 and TRBJ2-3; TCRdb indicates TRBD2, and absent DNA this call remains unverified. The CDR3 sequence is 16 residues long. CDR1 is SGHRS and CDR2 is YFSETQ in the germline V gene. CDR3 amino acids: CASSLDTSGGADTQYF.

The gene calls are TRBV27 and TRBJ2-7; TCRdb gives TRBD1 as the D gene, but with no DNA this cannot be confirmed. Germline assignment: CDR1 MNHEY and CDR2 SMNVEV (reference sequence). The CDR3 spans 14 residues. This CDR3 reads CASSLLSGGYEQYF.

The rearrangement uses TRBV12-3 or TRBV12-4 and TRBJ1-4. CDR3 length: 13 residues. CDR3 loop: CASSMERGEKLFF.

The J gene is TRBJ2-7, the V gene TRBV20-1; TCRdb gives TRBD2 as the D gene, but with no DNA this cannot be confirmed. Germline-derived CDR1 and CDR2 are DFQATT and SNEGSKA (reference sequence). The CDR3 covers 14 residues. This chain's CDR3 is CSARDRARSYEQYF.

CDR3 in amino acids: CASSQDRRSASYNEQFF. The J gene is TRBJ2-1, the V gene TRBV4-1; TCRdb returns TRBD2, unconfirmable since there is no DNA. CDR1 and CDR2 (germline): MGHRA, YSYEKL. CDR3 length: 17 residues.

The V and J genes are TRBV27 and TRBJ2-1. The CDR3 totals 14 residues. Germline lookup yields CDR1 MNHEY and CDR2 SMNVEV (reference sequence). CDR3 amino acids: CASSSLDKLYEQFF.